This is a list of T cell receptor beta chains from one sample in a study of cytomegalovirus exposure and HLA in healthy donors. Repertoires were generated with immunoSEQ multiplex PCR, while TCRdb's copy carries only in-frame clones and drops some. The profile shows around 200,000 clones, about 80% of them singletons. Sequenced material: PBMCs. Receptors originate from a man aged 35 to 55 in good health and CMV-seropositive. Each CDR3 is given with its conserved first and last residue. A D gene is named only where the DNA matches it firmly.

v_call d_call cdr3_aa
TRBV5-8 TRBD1 CASSLRTGGYTGELFF
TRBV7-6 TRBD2 CASSFPLRSSGMEDTQYF
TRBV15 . CATSTSGETNEKLFF
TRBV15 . CATSRRQSSGANVLTF
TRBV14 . CASSQGLQPYNEQFF
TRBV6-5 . CASSLGPREGTEAFF
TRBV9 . CASSPHYRGAEETQYF
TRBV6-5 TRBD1 CASSTEGAGNTEAFF
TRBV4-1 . CASSTRGQSTDTQYF
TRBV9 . CASSVGGHSNQPQHF
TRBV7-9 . CASSFSETQYF
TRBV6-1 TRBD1 CASRSTGGSYEQYF
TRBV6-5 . CASSYSMGGPNTEAFF
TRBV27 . CASSLTTNEKLFF
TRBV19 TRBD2 CASSEGRETIYNEQFF
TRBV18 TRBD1 CASSRDRRSGNTIYF
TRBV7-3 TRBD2 CASSLNVGRAGDTQYF
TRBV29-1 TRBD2 CSQRTSGRACEQYF
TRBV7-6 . CASSLGTVRDEQFF
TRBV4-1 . CASSQDGMATEAFF
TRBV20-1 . CSAGHDGYTF
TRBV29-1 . CSVDGGDRHYGYTF
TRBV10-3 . CAISESGTANEQFF
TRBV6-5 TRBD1 CASSSRTGRYGYTF
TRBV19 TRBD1 CASSFTGGTEAFF
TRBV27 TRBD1 CASSPQGQGHNEQFF